This T cell receptor (beta chain) was sequenced in a study of blood T cells in healthy people across ages. Sample-barcoded 5' priming and a J-beta primer mix drove a second PCR of about 7 to 11 cycles. TCRdb itself ran the 5' RACE reads through MiXCR, one entry per CDR3 protein. The sample has 2 million or so distinct CDR3 sequences, roughly 50% seen once. For this clonotype: Its antigen is undetermined.

Germline CDR1 and CDR2: SGHVS and FNYEAQ. The trim removed 4 bases at V and 0 bases at J, leaving 15 bases unmatched. This CDR3 has 20 residues. The study's findings and limits: TCR beta diversity, measured per million T cells, fell in a roughly linear way with age.

This chain uses TRBV7-6 with TRBJ2-6; 7 nucleotides line up with TRBD1. Sequenced sample: blood. The TCR comes from a woman aged 40 to 49 in good health. This chain's CDR3 is CASSYHQTGWTFSGANVLTF. CDR3 coding DNA: TGTGCCAGCAGCTATCACCAGACAGGGTGGACCTTCTCTGGGGCCAACGTCCTGACTTTC.